The present TCR beta chain was sequenced within a study of blood T cell repertoires in COVID-19. About the study: The analysed material was cDNA or gDNA that came from T cells, B-cell-depleted T cells, or PBMCs.

A single count supports this clone. In the original analysis: Nucleated cell number was recorded as an estimate derived from reference gene primer amplification. Clones were sequenced by immunoSEQ multiplex PCR, and TCRdb holds only the in-frame ones, with some missing. That table is the source of V, J and clone size, and D and trimming were worked out from the DNA. The sample includes 55,000 to 65,000 clones, under 85% of them seen just once. This clonotype originated in a man between 60 and 75 years old with acute or convalescent COVID-19. Material for sequencing was peripheral blood.

CDR3 sequence: CASSTDSSYEQYF. The CDR3 DNA reads as TGTGCCAGCTCAACTGACAGTTCCTACGAGCAGTACTTC. The chain couples TRBV18 to TRBJ2-7, with TRBD1 as a possible D gene (5 bases). The CDR3 is 13 amino acids. Trimming left V 5 bases short and J 1 base short, with 9 bases between. Germline lookup yields CDR1 KGHSH and CDR2 LQKENI.